This entry lists 14 T cell receptor beta chains sequenced from one sample in a study of cytomegalovirus exposure and HLA in healthy donors. TCRdb's table, derived via immunoSEQ multiplex PCR, lists solely in-frame clones and lacks some. The sample carries 85,000 to 120,000 clones, about 88% recorded once. The specimen sequenced was PBMCs. The receptors come from a woman aged 18-29 years in good health and CMV-seropositive.

J is TRBJ1-6 and V is TRBV2; perhaps TRBD1 as D (6 bases). The germline V and J ends were trimmed by 5 bases and 1 base, with 18 bases remaining between them. Per germline, CDR1 SNHLY and CDR2 FYNNEI. This CDR3 spans 18 amino acids. The CDR3 DNA sequence: TGTGCCAGCAGTCCAACCCGCAGGGGAAGGTCCTATAATTCACCCCTCCACTTT. The encoded protein is CASSPTRRGRSYNSPLHF.

The rearrangement uses TRBV20-1 and TRBJ1-1, with D maybe TRBD1 (6 bases). V gave up 6 bases and J gave up 9 bases, with 14 bases separating them. This CDR3 has 11 amino acids. Germline V gene data show CDR1 as DFQATT and CDR2 as SNEGSKA (reference sequence). The CDR3 reads CSAPDSRKAFF. The CDR3 region has the DNA TGCAGTGCCCCGGACAGCAGAAAAGCTTTCTTT.

The rearrangement links TRBV15 to TRBJ1-1; D uncertain. Per the germline V gene, CDR1 is LNHNV and CDR2 is YYDKDF (reference sequence). The ends were cut back, 0 bases at V and 4 bases at J, with 12 bases in the middle. The CDR3 loop spans 15 amino acids. The CDR3 DNA sequence: TGTGCCACCAGCAGAGATCACCCGGTCCTCACTGAAGCTTTCTTT. Translation: CATSRDHPVLTEAFF.

This chain connects TRBV28 to TRBJ2-7; possible D gene TRBD1, 6 bases. CDR1 is MDHEN, CDR2 SYDVKM, per germline. The CDR3 contains 11 residues. The germline V and J ends were trimmed by 6 bases and 7 bases, with 10 bases remaining between them. This chain's CDR3 is CASRATGEQYV. CDR3 nucleotides: TGTGCCAGCAGGGCTACAGGGGAGCAGTACGTC.

This chain joins TRBV27 and TRBJ2-7; perhaps TRBD1 as D (5 bases). V was clipped by 0 bases and J by 2 bases, with 17 bases between them. The CDR3 has 17 residues. Germline V gene data show CDR1 as MNHEY and CDR2 as SMNVEV (reference sequence). This chain's CDR3 is CASSLSMLGQAPYEQYF. CDR3 DNA sequence: TGTGCCAGCAGTTTATCGATGTTGGGGCAGGCCCCCTACGAGCAGTACTTC.

The genes are TRBV28 and TRBJ1-6; tentative D call: TRBD1 (5 bases). Looked up from germline, CDR1 is MDHEN and CDR2 is SYDVKM. Trimming cost V 6 bases and J 7 bases, with 19 bases left between them. There are 16 residues in the CDR3. The CDR3 reads CASRGAAQGPNSPLHF. The CDR3 DNA follows: TGTGCCAGCAGAGGGGCAGCCCAAGGCCCCAATTCACCCCTCCACTTT.

V is TRBV6-1 and J is TRBJ1-3, with D unresolved. The CDR3 has 13 residues. V shed 5 bases and J shed 4 bases, with 9 bases lying between them. Germline V lookup: CDR1 MNHNS, CDR2 SASEGT. This CDR3 reads CASSQEQGNTIYF. The CDR3 region has the DNA TGTGCCAGCAGTCAAGAACAGGGAAACACCATATATTTT.

The chain recombines TRBV7-9 with TRBJ1-1; TRBD1 is a possible D gene (5 bases). This CDR3 region has 15 residues. The germline CDR1 and CDR2 sequences are SEHNR and FQNEAQ (reference sequence). V was clipped by 2 bases and J by 1 base, with 11 bases between them. The CDR3 nucleotides are TGTGCCAGCAGCTTATTTGCAGGGCGGAACACTGAAGCTTTCTTT. Translating it yields CASSLFAGRNTEAFF.

V is TRBV27 and J is TRBJ1-2; D is unclear. Trimming removed 6 bases at V and 5 bases at J, with 10 bases between. Germline-derived CDR1 and CDR2 are MNHEY and SMNVEV (reference sequence). This CDR3 is 12 amino acids long. The CDR3 sequence: CASSLNGYGYTF. The CDR3 coding sequence is TGTGCCAGCAGCCTAAACGGTTATGGCTACACCTTC.

The rearrangement links TRBV2 to TRBJ2-1, with 7 bases that match TRBD2. The CDR3 is 15 residues long. Germline CDR1 reads SNHLY; CDR2 reads FYNNEI. With V trimmed by 7 bases and J by 7 bases, 13 bases remained unmatched. CDR3 protein: CASKFGRGSSNEQFF. DNA for the CDR3: TGTGCCAGCAAATTTGGGCGGGGGTCCTCTAATGAGCAGTTCTTC. The full variable domain, with the rest looked up from reference TRBV2 and TRBJ2-1, is EPEVTQTPSHQVTQMGQEVILRCVPISNHLYFYWYRQILGQKVEFLVSFYNNEISEKSEIFDDQFSVERPDGSNFTLKIRSTKLEDSAMYFCASKFGRGSSNEQFFGPGTRLTVL.

The chain uses TRBV9 and TRBJ2-2; tentatively, D is TRBD1 (6 bases). This CDR3 is 16 amino acids long. Germline V gene lookup returns CDR1 SGDLS and CDR2 YYNGEE. V was trimmed by 4 bases and J by 0 bases, leaving 13 bases between them. The CDR3 spells CASSPRTAPNTGELFF. The CDR3 DNA sequence: TGTGCCAGCAGCCCCCGGACAGCCCCGAACACCGGGGAGCTGTTTTTT.

This chain connects TRBV6-5 to TRBJ1-4; TRBD1 matches at 8 bases. CDR1 MNHEY and CDR2 SVGAGI come from the germline V gene. J lost 7 bases, V lost 6 bases, and 4 bases had no gene match. The length of the CDR3 is 13 residues. DNA of the CDR3: TGTGCCAGCAGCTCAGACAGGGGTGAAAAACTGTTTTTT. It encodes CASSSDRGEKLFF.

The DNA for the CDR3 is TGCAGCGTTGAAGACACCGGCAATGAGCAGTTCTTC. This codes for CSVEDTGNEQFF. The rearrangement uses TRBV29-1 and TRBJ2-1; D not certain. CDR1 and CDR2 from the germline V gene are SQVTM and ANQGSEA. Trimming took off 0 bases at V and 6 bases at J, with 6 bases between the two ends. The CDR3 consists of 12 residues.

V is TRBV19 and J is TRBJ1-5; 7 nucleotides match TRBD1. Per the germline V gene, CDR1 is LNHDA and CDR2 is SQIVND (reference sequence). The CDR3 extends over 17 amino acids. V was pared by 3 bases and J by 0 bases, with 8 bases of the junction left unmatched. The CDR3 DNA reads TGTGCCAGTAGTATTTTCTCCGGACAGGTTAGCAATCAGCCCCAGCATTTT. Amino acid sequence: CASSIFSGQVSNQPQHF.